The 18 T cell receptor beta chains listed next were all sequenced from one sample in a study of blood T cell repertoires in COVID-19. Assay: immunoSEQ multiplex PCR; the TCRdb copy retains only in-frame clones and omits some. The repertoire holds about 130,000 clones, with approximately 85% as singletons. The sequenced sample consisted of peripheral blood. Every receptor here comes from a woman of 80 years or more with COVID-19, enrolled during active disease.

The chain is built from TRBV19 and TRBJ1-6; no clear D. V lost 3 bases and J 5 bases, leaving 8 bases between the germline ends. The V gene's germline CDR1 is LNHDA and CDR2 SQIVND (reference sequence). This CDR3 is 14 amino acids long. The CDR3 here is CASSMQSDNSPLHF. The CDR3 DNA reads as TGTGCCAGTAGTATGCAGTCAGATAATTCACCCCTCCACTTT.

This clone has more than one count but fewer than ten. The chain is built from TRBV4-1 and TRBJ2-7; D is uncertain. In germline, CDR1 is MGHRA, CDR2 YSYEKL. The CDR3 length is 17 residues. Trimming took off 3 bases at V and 4 bases at J, with 22 bases between the two ends. The CDR3 sequence is CASSHPPGPRSGYEQYF. CDR3 bases: TGCGCCAGCAGCCACCCCCCAGGCCCCCGTAGTGGTTACGAGCAGTACTTC.

V usage is TRBV7-2 and J usage is TRBJ2-3; TRBD2 matches at 9 bases. The germline gives CDR1 SGHTA, CDR2 FQGNSA. This CDR3 is 19 amino acids long. V shed 4 bases and J 1 base; nucleotides not matched to a gene: 15. In DNA form, the CDR3 reads TGTGCCAGCAGCTCCGCGGGAGGGGGCACTCTCGGTCGCACAGATACGCAGTATTTT. Residues: CASSSAGGGTLGRTDTQYF.

The gene calls are TRBV5-1 and TRBJ2-1, with D perhaps TRBD2 (5 bases). CDR3 length: 16 residues. Trimming pared 0 bases from V and 7 bases from J, leaving 17 bases between. Germline-derived CDR1 and CDR2 are SGHRS and YFSETQ. The CDR3 region is CASSLAEVAVANEQFF. As DNA, the CDR3 is TGCGCCAGCAGCTTGGCCGAGGTAGCCGTAGCGAATGAGCAGTTCTTC.

The CDR3 region is CASSSGDYGYTF. The DNA for the CDR3 is TGCGCCAGCAGCTCGGGAGACTATGGCTACACCTTC. The gene calls are TRBV5-1 and TRBJ1-2; D is unresolved. In germline, CDR1 is SGHRS, CDR2 YFSETQ. CDR3 length: 12 amino acids. V shed 3 bases and J shed 3 bases, with 6 bases lying between them.

In DNA form, the CDR3 reads TGCAGCGTATTCGGACAGAACGAAAAACTGTTTTTT. The encoded protein is CSVFGQNEKLFF. The V and J genes are TRBV29-1 and TRBJ1-4; tentative D call: TRBD1 (6 bases). The CDR3 sequence is 12 residues long. Between the trimmed V and J ends, which lost 6 bases and 8 bases, there was a span of 13 bases. Germline-derived CDR1 and CDR2 are SQVTM and ANQGSEA.

This rearrangement joins TRBV7-3 to TRBJ2-3; possible D gene TRBD2, 5 bases. With 5 bases removed from V and 4 bases from J, the gap between germline ends came to 16 bases. The V gene's germline CDR1 is SGHTA and CDR2 FQGTGA. The CDR3 loop spans 15 amino acids. CDR3 sequence: CASSPSGSGADTQYF. The CDR3 bases are TGTGCCAGCAGCCCCTCGGGGAGTGGCGCAGATACGCAGTATTTT.

The V gene is TRBV5-1, the J gene TRBJ1-1; 10 bases match TRBD1. V lost 7 bases, J lost 8 bases, and 8 bases stayed unmatched. Germline lookup yields CDR1 SGHRS and CDR2 YFSETQ. The CDR3 length is 13 residues. The CDR3 sequence: CASGQTGGAEAFF. The CDR3 DNA is TGCGCCAGCGGACAGACAGGGGGCGCGGAAGCTTTCTTT.

This chain connects TRBV12-3 or TRBV12-4 to TRBJ2-3; no clear D gene. CDR3 length equals 13 residues. The germline V and J ends were trimmed by 2 bases and 4 bases, with 7 bases remaining between them. The CDR3 DNA reads TGTGCCAGCAGTTTAATGGGCCCAGATACGCAGTATTTT. Protein: CASSLMGPDTQYF.

This rearrangement joins TRBV14 to TRBJ2-1; 7 nucleotides line up with TRBD2. Germline V gene lookup returns CDR1 SGHDN and CDR2 FVKESK. Trimming at V came to 1 base and at J to 2 bases, leaving 2 bases not matched to a gene. CDR3 size: 15 residues. The CDR3 region is CASSQAGGTYNEQFF. The DNA of the CDR3 is TGTGCCAGCAGCCAAGCGGGAGGCACCTACAATGAGCAGTTCTTC.

This chain links TRBV27 with TRBJ2-3; 11 bases map to TRBD2. Germline CDR1 and CDR2: MNHEY and SMNVEV (reference sequence). V lost 2 bases to trimming and J lost 4 bases; unmatched junction nucleotides: 5. The CDR3 contains 16 residues. DNA for the CDR3: TGTGCCAGCAGTTTAACTACTAGCGGGAGATCAGATACGCAGTATTTT. It yields the protein CASSLTTSGRSDTQYF.

This chain connects TRBV7-8 to TRBJ2-5, with TRBD1 identical over 7 bases. V dropped 2 bases and J dropped 7; count of bases not matched to a gene: 10. The CDR3 loop spans 15 amino acids. Germline CDR1 and CDR2: SGHVS and FQNEAQ. The CDR3 nucleotides are TGTGCCAGCAGCTTATTATTGACAGGGACGGGGACCCAGTACTTC. It specifies CASSLLLTGTGTQYF.

This rearrangement joins TRBV6-2 or TRBV6-3 to TRBJ2-5; TRBD1 aligns across 8 bases. The germline V gene has CDR1 MNHEY and CDR2 SVGEGT. The CDR3 spans 17 residues. Losses at the gene ends were 2 bases for V and 0 bases for J; bases not matched to a gene: 8. CDR3 sequence (DNA): TGTGCCAGCAGTTACCGACAGGGGAGCTTTGACCAAGAGACCCAGTACTTC. This encodes CASSYRQGSFDQETQYF.

This clone was counted once. The V call is TRBV28, the J call TRBJ1-1, with 10 nucleotides matching TRBD1. The CDR3 covers 15 residues. Germline CDR1 MDHEN, CDR2 SYDVKM. V gave up 4 bases and J gave up 3 bases; unmatched junction bases: 5. CDR3 in DNA: TGTGCCAGCAGTTCCGGACAGGGGGTCGACACTGAAGCTTTCTTT. Translation: CASSSGQGVDTEAFF.

The sample holds one count of this clone. The genes are TRBV11-2 and TRBJ2-1; maybe TRBD2 (6 bases). This CDR3 has 15 amino acids. The ends were cut back, 3 bases at V and 4 bases at J, with 13 bases in the middle. Germline loops: CDR1 SGHAT, CDR2 FQNNGV. CDR3 region: CASSLGIADYNEQFF. DNA of the CDR3: TGTGCCAGCAGCTTGGGGATAGCGGATTACAATGAGCAGTTCTTC.

As regards this clone: Other DNA sequences in this specimen translate into the identical CDR3. The chain is built from TRBV20-1 and TRBJ1-3; D is undetermined. Trimming cost V 3 bases and J 4 bases, with 10 bases left between them. CDR3 length: 13 residues. Germline-derived CDR1 and CDR2 are DFQATT and SNEGSKA (reference sequence). CDR3 sequence: CSASHISGNTIYF. The CDR3 coding sequence is TGCAGTGCTAGTCACATTTCCGGAAACACCATATATTTT.

The gene calls are TRBV18 and TRBJ2-3, with a possible D match to TRBD2 (5 bases). CDR1 is KGHSH, CDR2 LQKENI, per germline. The CDR3 extends over 15 amino acids. V lost 8 bases, J lost 1 base, and 16 bases lay in between. CDR3 sequence: CASNKREPGTDTQYF. The CDR3 bases are TGTGCCAGCAACAAGAGGGAGCCTGGCACAGATACGCAGTATTTT.

The V gene is TRBV4-3, the J gene TRBJ2-7; 8 positions agree with TRBD1. CDR1 and CDR2 from the germline V gene are LGHNA and YSLEER. The CDR3 totals 14 residues. V shed 0 bases and J 2 bases; nucleotides not matched to a gene: 0. The CDR3 DNA sequence: TGCGCCAGCAGCCAAGACAGGGGGCCCTACGAGCAGTACTTC. Protein sequence: CASSQDRGPYEQYF.